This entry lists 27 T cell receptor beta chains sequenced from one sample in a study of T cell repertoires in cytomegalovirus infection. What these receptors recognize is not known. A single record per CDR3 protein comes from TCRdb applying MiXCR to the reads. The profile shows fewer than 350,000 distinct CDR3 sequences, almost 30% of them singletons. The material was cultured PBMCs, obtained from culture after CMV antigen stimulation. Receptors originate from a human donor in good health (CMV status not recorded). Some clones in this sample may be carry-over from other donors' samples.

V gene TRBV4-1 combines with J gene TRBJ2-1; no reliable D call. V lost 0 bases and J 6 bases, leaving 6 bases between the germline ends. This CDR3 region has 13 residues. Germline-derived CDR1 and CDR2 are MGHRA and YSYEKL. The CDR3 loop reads CASSQEPINEQFF. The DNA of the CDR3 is TGCGCCAGCAGCCAAGAGCCGATCAATGAGCAGTTCTTC.

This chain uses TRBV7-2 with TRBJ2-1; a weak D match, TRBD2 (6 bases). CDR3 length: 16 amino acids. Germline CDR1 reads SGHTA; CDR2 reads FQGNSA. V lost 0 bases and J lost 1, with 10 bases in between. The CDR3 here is CASSLAPGLSYNEQFF. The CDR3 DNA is TGTGCCAGCAGCTTAGCGCCTGGACTATCCTACAATGAGCAGTTCTTC.

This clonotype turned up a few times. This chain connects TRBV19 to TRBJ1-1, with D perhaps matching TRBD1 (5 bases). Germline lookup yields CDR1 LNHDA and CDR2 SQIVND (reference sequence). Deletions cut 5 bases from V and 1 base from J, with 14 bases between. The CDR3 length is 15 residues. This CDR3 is CASSAGFEGNTEAFF. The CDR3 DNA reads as TGTGCCAGTAGTGCAGGGTTCGAGGGGAACACTGAAGCTTTCTTT.

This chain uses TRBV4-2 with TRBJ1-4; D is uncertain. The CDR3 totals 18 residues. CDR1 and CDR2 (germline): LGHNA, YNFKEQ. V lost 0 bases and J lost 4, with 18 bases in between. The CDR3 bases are TGTGCCAGCAGCCAAGATCGAATGAGGAGTTCATTTAATGAAAAACTGTTTTTT. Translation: CASSQDRMRSSFNEKLFF.

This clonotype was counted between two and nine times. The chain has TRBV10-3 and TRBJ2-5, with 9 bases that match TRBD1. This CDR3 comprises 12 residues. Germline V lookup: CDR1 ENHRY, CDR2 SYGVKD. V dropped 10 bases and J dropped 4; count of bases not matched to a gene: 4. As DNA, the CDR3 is TGTGCCAGTACAGGGGGCGCAGAGACCCAGTACTTC. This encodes CASTGGAETQYF.

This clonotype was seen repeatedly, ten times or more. In DNA form, the CDR3 reads TGTGCCAGCAGCTGGACTAGCGGGGGCTACAATGAGCAGTTCTTC. It yields the protein CASSWTSGGYNEQFF. The chain employs TRBV7-2 and TRBJ2-1, with 13 bases that match TRBD2. CDR3 length: 15 residues. The junction had 0 bases not matched to a gene; V was cut back by 4 bases and J by 3 bases. Germline-derived CDR1 and CDR2 are SGHTA and FQGNSA. Complete variable domain (other parts from reference TRBV7-2 and TRBJ2-1): GAGVSQSPSNKVTEKGKDVELRCDPISGHTALYWYRQSLGQGLEFLIYFQGNSAPDKSGLPSDRFSAERTGGSVSTLTIQRTQQEDSAVYLCASSWTSGGYNEQFFGPGTRLTVL.

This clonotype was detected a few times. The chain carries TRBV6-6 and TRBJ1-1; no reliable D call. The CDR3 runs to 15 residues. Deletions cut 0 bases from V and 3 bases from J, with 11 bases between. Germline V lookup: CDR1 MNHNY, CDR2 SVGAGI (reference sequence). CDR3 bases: TGTGCCAGCAGTTACTCTGGTGGGTTCGACACTGAAGCTTTCTTT. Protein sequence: CASSYSGGFDTEAFF.

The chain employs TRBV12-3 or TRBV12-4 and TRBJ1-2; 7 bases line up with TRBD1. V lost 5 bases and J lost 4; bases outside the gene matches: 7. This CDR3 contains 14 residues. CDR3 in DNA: TGTGCCAGCAGTAAAAGTGACAGGGTCTATGGCTACACCTTC. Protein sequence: CASSKSDRVYGYTF.

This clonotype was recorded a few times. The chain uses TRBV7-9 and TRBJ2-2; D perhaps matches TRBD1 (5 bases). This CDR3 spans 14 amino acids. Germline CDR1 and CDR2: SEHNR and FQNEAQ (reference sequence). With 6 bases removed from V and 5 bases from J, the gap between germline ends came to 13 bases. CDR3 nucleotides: TGTGCCAGCAGTGGGAACAGGAAAACCGGGGAGCTGTTTTTT. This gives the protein CASSGNRKTGELFF.

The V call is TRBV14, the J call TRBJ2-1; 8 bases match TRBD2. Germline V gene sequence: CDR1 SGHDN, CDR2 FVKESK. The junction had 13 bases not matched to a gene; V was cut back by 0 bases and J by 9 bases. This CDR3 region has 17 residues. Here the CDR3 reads CASSQDFRTSYPSEQFF. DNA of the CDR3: TGTGCCAGCAGCCAAGACTTTCGGACTAGCTATCCAAGTGAGCAGTTCTTC.

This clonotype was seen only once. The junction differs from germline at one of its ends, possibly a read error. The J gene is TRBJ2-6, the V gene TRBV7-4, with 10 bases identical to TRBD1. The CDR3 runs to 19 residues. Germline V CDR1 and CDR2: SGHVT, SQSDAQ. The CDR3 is CASSSPTGGAGSGANILTF. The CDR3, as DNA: TGTGCCAGCAGCTCGCCGACAGGGGGCGCCGGCTCTGGGGCCAACATCCTGACTTTC.

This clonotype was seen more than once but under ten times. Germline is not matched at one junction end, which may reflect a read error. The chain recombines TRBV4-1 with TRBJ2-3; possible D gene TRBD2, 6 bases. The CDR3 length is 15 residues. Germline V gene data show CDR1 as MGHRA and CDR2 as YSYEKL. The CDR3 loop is CASSQDGGRMDTQYF. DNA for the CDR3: TGTGCCAGCAGCCAAGATGGGGGGAGGATGGATACGCAGTATTTT.

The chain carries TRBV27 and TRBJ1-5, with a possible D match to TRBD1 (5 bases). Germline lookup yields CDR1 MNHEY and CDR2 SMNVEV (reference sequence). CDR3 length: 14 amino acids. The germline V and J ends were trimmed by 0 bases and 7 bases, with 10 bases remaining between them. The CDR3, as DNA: TGTGCCAGCAGTTTATCGAGGCAGGGACAGCCCCAGCATTTT. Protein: CASSLSRQGQPQHF.

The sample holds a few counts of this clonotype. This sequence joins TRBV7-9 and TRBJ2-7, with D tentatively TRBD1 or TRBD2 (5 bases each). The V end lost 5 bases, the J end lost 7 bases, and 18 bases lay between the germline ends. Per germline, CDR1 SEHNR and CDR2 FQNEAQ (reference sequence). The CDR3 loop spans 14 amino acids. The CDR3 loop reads CASSPGGVLGEQYF. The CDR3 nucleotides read TGTGCCAGCAGCCCTGGGGGAGTTCTAGGGGAGCAGTACTTC.

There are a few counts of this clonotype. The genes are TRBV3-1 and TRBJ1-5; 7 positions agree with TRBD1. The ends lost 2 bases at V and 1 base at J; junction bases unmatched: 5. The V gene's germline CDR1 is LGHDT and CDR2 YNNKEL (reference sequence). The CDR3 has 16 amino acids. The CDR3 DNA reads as TGTGCCAGCAGCCAATCCACAGGGGAAAGCAATCAGCCCCAGCATTTT. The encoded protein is CASSQSTGESNQPQHF.

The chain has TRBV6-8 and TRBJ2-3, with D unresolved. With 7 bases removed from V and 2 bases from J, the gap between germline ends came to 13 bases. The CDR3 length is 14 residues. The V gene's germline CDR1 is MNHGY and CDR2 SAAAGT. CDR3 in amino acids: CASKGIQVTDTQYF. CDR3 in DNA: TGTGCCAGCAAAGGGATCCAAGTCACAGATACGCAGTATTTT.

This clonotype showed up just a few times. CDR3 nucleotides: TGTGCCAGCAGCTTGTTAAGCAGAAACAATCAGCCCCAGCATTTT. This sequence encodes CASSLLSRNNQPQHF. This chain links TRBV5-6 with TRBJ1-5, with D hard to call. Germline CDR1 is SGHDT and CDR2 is YYEEEE. This CDR3 region has 15 residues. Trimming removed 1 base from V and 3 bases from J, with 11 bases in between.

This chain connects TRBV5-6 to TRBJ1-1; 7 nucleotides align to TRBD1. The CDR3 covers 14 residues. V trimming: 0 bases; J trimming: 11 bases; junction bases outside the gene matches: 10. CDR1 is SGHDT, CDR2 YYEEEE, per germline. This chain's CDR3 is CASSLGRGGLGAFF. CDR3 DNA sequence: TGTGCCAGCAGCTTGGGCAGGGGGGGCCTGGGGGCTTTCTTT.

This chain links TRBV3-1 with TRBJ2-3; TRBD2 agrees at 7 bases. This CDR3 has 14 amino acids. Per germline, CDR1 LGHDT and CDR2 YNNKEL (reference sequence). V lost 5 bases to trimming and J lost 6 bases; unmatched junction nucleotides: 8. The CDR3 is CASSSRGEKDTQYF. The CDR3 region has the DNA TGTGCCAGCAGCTCCCGGGGGGAGAAGGATACGCAGTATTTT.

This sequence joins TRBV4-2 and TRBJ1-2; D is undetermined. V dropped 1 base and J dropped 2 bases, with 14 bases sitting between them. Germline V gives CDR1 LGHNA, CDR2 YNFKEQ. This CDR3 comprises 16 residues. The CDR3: CASSQGAVTSNYGYTF. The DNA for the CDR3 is TGTGCCAGCAGCCAAGGGGCTGTCACCTCGAACTATGGCTACACCTTC.

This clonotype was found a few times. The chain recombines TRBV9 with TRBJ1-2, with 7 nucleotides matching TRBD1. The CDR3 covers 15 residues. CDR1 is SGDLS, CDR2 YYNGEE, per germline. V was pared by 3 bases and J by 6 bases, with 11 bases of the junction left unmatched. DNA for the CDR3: TGTGCCAGCAGCGCCACTCTGACAGGGCTCAATGGCTACACCTTC. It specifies CASSATLTGLNGYTF. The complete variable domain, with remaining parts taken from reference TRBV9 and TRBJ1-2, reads DSGVTQTPKHLITATGQRVTLRCSPRSGDLSVYWYQQSLDQGLQFLIQYYNGEERAKGNILERFSAQQFPDLHSELNLSSLELGDSALYFCASSATLTGLNGYTFGSGTRLTVV.

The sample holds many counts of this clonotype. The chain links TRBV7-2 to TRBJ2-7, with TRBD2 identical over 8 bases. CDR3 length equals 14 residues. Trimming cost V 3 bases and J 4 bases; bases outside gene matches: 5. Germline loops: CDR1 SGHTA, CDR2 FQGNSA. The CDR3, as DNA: TGTGCCAGCAGCTTCGGGGGGGCGGGTTACGAGCAGTACTTC. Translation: CASSFGGAGYEQYF.

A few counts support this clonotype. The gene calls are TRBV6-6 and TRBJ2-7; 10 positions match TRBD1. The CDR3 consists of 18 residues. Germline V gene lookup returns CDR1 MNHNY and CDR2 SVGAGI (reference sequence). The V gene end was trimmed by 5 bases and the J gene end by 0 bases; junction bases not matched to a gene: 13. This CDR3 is CASSGSGTGDQTSYEQYF. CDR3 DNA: TGTGCCAGCAGTGGATCCGGGACAGGGGACCAGACCTCCTACGAGCAGTACTTC.

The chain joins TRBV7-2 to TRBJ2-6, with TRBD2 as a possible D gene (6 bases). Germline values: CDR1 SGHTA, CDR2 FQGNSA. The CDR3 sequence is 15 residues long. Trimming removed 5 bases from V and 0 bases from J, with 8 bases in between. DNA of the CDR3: TGTGCCAGCAGCGCGGAGGGCTCTGGGGCCAACGTCCTGACTTTC. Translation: CASSAEGSGANVLTF.

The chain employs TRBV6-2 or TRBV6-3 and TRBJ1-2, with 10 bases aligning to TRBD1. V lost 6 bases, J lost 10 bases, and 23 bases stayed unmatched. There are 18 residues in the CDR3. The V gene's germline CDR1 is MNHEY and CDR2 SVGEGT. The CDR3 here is CASSATGTGAPVRGSYTF. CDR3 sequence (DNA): TGTGCCAGCAGCGCTACCGGGACAGGGGCTCCGGTCCGAGGCTCCTACACCTTC.

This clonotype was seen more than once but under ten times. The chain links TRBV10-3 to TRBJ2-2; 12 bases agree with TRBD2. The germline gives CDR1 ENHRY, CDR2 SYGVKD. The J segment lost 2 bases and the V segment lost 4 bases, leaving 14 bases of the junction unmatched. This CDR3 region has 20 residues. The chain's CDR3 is CAISGIQGTSGRSNTGELFF. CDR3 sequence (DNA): TGTGCCATCAGTGGGATTCAGGGAACTAGCGGGAGGTCCAACACCGGGGAGCTGTTTTTT.

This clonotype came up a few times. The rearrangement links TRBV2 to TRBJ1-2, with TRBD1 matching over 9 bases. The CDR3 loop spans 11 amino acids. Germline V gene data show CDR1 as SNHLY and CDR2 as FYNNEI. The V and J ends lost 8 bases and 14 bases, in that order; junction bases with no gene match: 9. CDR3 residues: CASGPGTGITF. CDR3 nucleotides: TGTGCCAGCGGCCCCGGGACAGGGATTACCTTC.